The present T cell receptor (beta chain) was sequenced within a study of blood T cells in healthy people across ages. As concerns this clonotype: Antigen specificity is unknown.

Each donor supplied approximately 10 milliliters of peripheral blood. The second PCR ran about 6 to 11 cycles with a sample-barcoded 5' primer and J-beta primers. TCRdb passed the 5' RACE reads through MiXCR, listing each CDR3 protein once. The sample lists about 1.6 million distinct CDR3 sequences; roughly 32% were seen once. Findings and limits, study-wide: TCR beta diversity correlated strongly with naive T cell percentage.

Trimming left V 0 bases short and J 5 bases short, with 9 bases between. Germline lookup yields CDR1 SGDLS and CDR2 YYNGEE. This CDR3 region has 14 residues. The sequence came from a woman aged 25-40 years in good health. The rearrangement links TRBV9 to TRBJ2-1; D possibly corresponds to TRBD2 (5 bases). Sequencing input: blood. CDR3 protein: CASSVAGKNNEQFF. CDR3 DNA sequence: TGTGCCAGCAGCGTAGCGGGAAAAAACAATGAGCAGTTCTTC.